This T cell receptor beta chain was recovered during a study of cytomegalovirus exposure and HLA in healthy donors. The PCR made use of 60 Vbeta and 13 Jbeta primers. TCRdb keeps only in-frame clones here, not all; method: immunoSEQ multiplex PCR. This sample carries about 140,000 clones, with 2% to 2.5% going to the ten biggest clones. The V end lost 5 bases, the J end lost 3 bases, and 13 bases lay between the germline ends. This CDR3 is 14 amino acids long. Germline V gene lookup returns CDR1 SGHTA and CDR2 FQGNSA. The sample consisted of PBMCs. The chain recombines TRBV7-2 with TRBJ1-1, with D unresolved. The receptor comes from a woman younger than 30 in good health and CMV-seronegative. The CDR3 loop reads CASSPPPGYTEAFF. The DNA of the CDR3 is TGTGCCAGCAGCCCACCACCGGGGTACACTGAAGCTTTCTTT.